These 17 T cell receptor beta chains came from one sample sequenced in a study of shared clonotypes between healthy human individuals. Produced via immunoSEQ multiplex PCR; TCRdb's table is partial and in-frame only. Of about 2.3 million clones detected, 80% to 95% appear once; the ten largest clones hold approximately 0.4%. What was sequenced was naive CD4+ T cells from PBMCs. Subset defined: CD45RA+ positively selected. Receptors originate from a man younger than 35 in good health. Some clones in this sample may be carry-over from other donors' samples.

As regards this clone: Other DNA variants within this sample encode the same CDR3. This chain connects TRBV29-1 to TRBJ1-1, with D possibly matching TRBD1 (5 bases). The CDR3 extends over 13 amino acids. Germline V gives CDR1 SQVTM, CDR2 ANQGSEA. Trimming took off 6 bases at V and 4 bases at J, with 15 bases between the two ends. CDR3 nucleotide sequence: TGCAGCGTGGCCCGGGGCTTGGGCACTGAAGCTTTCTTT. Protein product: CSVARGLGTEAFF.

The rearrangement uses TRBV19 and TRBJ1-5; D call uncertain. CDR3 length equals 15 residues. Germline-derived CDR1 and CDR2 are LNHDA and SQIVND (reference sequence). Trimming left V 6 bases short and J 5 bases short, with 17 bases between. The CDR3 sequence is CASSTALRAYQPQHF. CDR3 sequence (DNA): TGTGCCAGTAGCACGGCCCTTAGGGCTTATCAGCCCCAGCATTTT.

The chain has TRBV5-4 and TRBJ2-3; D remains ambiguous. The V gene's germline CDR1 is SGHNT and CDR2 YYREEE (reference sequence). Trimming took 0 bases from V and 0 from J, leaving 11 bases between them. The CDR3 length is 16 residues. The CDR3 region is CASSLGFGASTDTQYF. The CDR3, as DNA: TGTGCCAGCAGCTTGGGGTTTGGTGCTAGCACAGATACGCAGTATTTT.

This clone was counted a single time. V gene TRBV5-6 combines with J gene TRBJ1-3; D is uncertain. V was cut by 1 base and J by 4 bases, with 9 bases left in between. Germline loops: CDR1 SGHDT, CDR2 YYEEEE. The CDR3 contains 14 residues. This CDR3 is CASSLSSLGNTIYF. In DNA form, the CDR3 reads TGTGCCAGCAGCTTGTCCTCTCTCGGAAACACCATATATTTT.

To note about this clone: The sample holds other DNA sequences that translate to the same CDR3. This chain uses TRBV9 with TRBJ1-2, with 8 bases that match TRBD1. CDR1 is SGDLS and CDR2 is YYNGEE in the germline V gene. The CDR3 consists of 14 residues. With 3 bases clipped from V and 3 bases from J, the junction kept 4 bases outside the gene matches. CDR3 DNA sequence: TGTGCCAGCAGCGCCGGACAGGGCGACTATGGCTACACCTTC. The encoded protein is CASSAGQGDYGYTF. Full variable domain (rest looked up from reference TRBV9 and TRBJ1-2): DSGVTQTPKHLITATGQRVTLRCSPRSGDLSVYWYQQSLDQGLQFLIQYYNGEERAKGNILERFSAQQFPDLHSELNLSSLELGDSALYFCASSAGQGDYGYTFGSGTRLTVV.

The chain couples TRBV18 to TRBJ2-4, with 8 bases aligning to TRBD2. V lost 0 bases to trimming and J lost 9 bases; unmatched junction nucleotides: 10. Germline CDR1 is KGHSH and CDR2 is LQKENI. CDR3 size: 16 residues. The CDR3 sequence: CASSPPGAGGDGIQYF. CDR3 bases: TGTGCCAGCTCACCACCCGGGGCGGGGGGCGACGGCATTCAGTACTTC.

The rearrangement links TRBV5-4 to TRBJ1-3; the D is unclear. This CDR3 region has 15 residues. Trimming left V 0 bases short and J 2 bases short, with 9 bases between. The V gene's germline CDR1 is SGHNT and CDR2 YYREEE (reference sequence). The CDR3 protein is CASSLEGSPGNTIYF. The CDR3 bases are TGTGCCAGCAGCTTGGAAGGGTCTCCTGGAAACACCATATATTTT.

A single count supports this clone. The chain joins TRBV4-1 to TRBJ2-1; D is uncertain. This CDR3 spans 14 amino acids. Germline lookup yields CDR1 MGHRA and CDR2 YSYEKL. V was shortened by 0 bases and J by 12 bases, with 15 bases between the two germline ends. The CDR3 DNA is TGCGCCAGCAGCCAAGAAAGTTGGAGCAGGAGGCAGTTCTTC. The encoded protein is CASSQESWSRRQFF.

The chain joins TRBV5-1 to TRBJ2-7; 8 nucleotides line up with TRBD1. This CDR3 has 16 residues. Germline assignment: CDR1 SGHRS and CDR2 YFSETQ. J was trimmed by 2 bases and V by 1 base; bases with no gene match: 8. The CDR3 protein is CASSLPRTGQTYEQYF. CDR3 in DNA: TGCGCCAGCAGCTTGCCCCGGACAGGGCAAACCTACGAGCAGTACTTC.

This chain's CDR3 is CASSLVIANTGELFF. The CDR3 DNA reads as TGTGCCAGCAGCTTGGTAATAGCGAACACCGGGGAGCTGTTTTTT. This chain uses TRBV5-8 with TRBJ2-2; D gene uncertain. Trimming cost V 0 bases and J 0 bases, with 6 bases left between them. The CDR3 is 15 amino acids. The germline CDR1 and CDR2 sequences are SGHTS and YDEGEE.

The rearrangement links TRBV5-1 to TRBJ1-1; possible D gene TRBD1, 5 bases. This CDR3 comprises 14 residues. Trimming took off 3 bases at V and 3 bases at J, with 12 bases between the two ends. Germline V gene lookup returns CDR1 SGHRS and CDR2 YFSETQ. The CDR3 is CASSSQGPYTEAFF. For the CDR3, the DNA is TGCGCCAGCAGCTCCCAGGGTCCTTACACTGAAGCTTTCTTT.

The chain recombines TRBV19 with TRBJ1-2, with D perhaps TRBD1 (5 bases). CDR3 size: 12 residues. The V end was cut by 9 bases, the J end by 3 bases, with 11 bases between. Germline CDR1 reads LNHDA; CDR2 reads SQIVND (reference sequence). CDR3 bases: TGTGCCAGCAGACAGAGAGACTATGGCTACACCTTC. Translating it yields CASRQRDYGYTF.

CDR3 DNA sequence: TGTGCCAGCACCCTGGAGGGGACCCAGTACTTC. It translates to CASTLEGTQYF. The chain joins TRBV28 to TRBJ2-5; the D gene is possibly TRBD2 (6 bases). V lost 7 bases, J lost 7 bases, and 10 bases lay in between. Germline values: CDR1 MDHEN, CDR2 SYDVKM. This CDR3 region has 11 residues. Full variable domain (rest looked up from reference TRBV28 and TRBJ2-5): DVKVTQSSRYLVKRTGEKVFLECVQDMDHENMFWYRQDPGLGLRLIYFSYDVKMKEKGDIPEGYSVSREKKERFSLILESASTNQTSMYLCASTLEGTQYFGPGTRLLVL.

As to this clone: One end of the junction fails to match germline, which may point to a read error. This rearrangement joins TRBV6-6 to TRBJ2-3; 10 positions agree with TRBD2. This CDR3 spans 16 amino acids. CDR1 is MNHNY and CDR2 is SVGAGI in the germline V gene (reference sequence). The CDR3 protein is CASSYWSGREQDTQYF. The CDR3, as DNA: TGTGCCAGCAGCTACTGGAGCGGGAGGGAGCAAGATACGCAGTATTTT.

This sequence joins TRBV5-4 and TRBJ2-7; 7 bases are a match to TRBD1. This CDR3 contains 15 residues. Germline V gene lookup returns CDR1 SGHNT and CDR2 YYREEE (reference sequence). Trimming took 4 bases from V and 2 from J; bases not matched to a gene: 9. Here the CDR3 DNA reads TGTGCCAGCAGCGGCAGGGACAGTTTCGCCTACGAGCAGTACTTC. Translated: CASSGRDSFAYEQYF.

V and J are TRBV2 and TRBJ2-3; TRBD2 might be the D (6 bases). Germline lookup yields CDR1 SNHLY and CDR2 FYNNEI. This CDR3 has 15 residues. The V gene lost 7 bases and the J gene lost 1 base, with 15 bases spanning the gap. The CDR3 nucleotides read TGTGCCAGCAAAAATAAGGTAGCGGGCACAGATACGCAGTATTTT. This translates into CASKNKVAGTDTQYF.

This chain joins TRBV6-6 and TRBJ1-2; tentative D call: TRBD1 (5 bases). There are 12 residues in the CDR3. The germline V gene has CDR1 MNHNY and CDR2 SVGAGI (reference sequence). V was shortened by 6 bases and J by 6 bases, with 11 bases between the two germline ends. The CDR3 DNA reads as TGTGCCAGCAGCGGGGCGTCAAATGGCTACACCTTC. It encodes CASSGASNGYTF.